The entry that follows covers one T cell receptor beta chain sequence. This entry comes from a study of blood T cell repertoires in COVID-19. Repertoires were generated with immunoSEQ multiplex PCR, while TCRdb's copy carries only in-frame clones and drops some. The table shows some 300,000 clones, with around 89% occurring only once. J lost 7 bases, V lost 0 bases, and 5 bases had no gene match. Germline CDR1 is SGDLS and CDR2 is YYNGEE. There are 14 residues in the CDR3. The V and J genes are TRBV9 and TRBJ1-2; 8 bases agree with TRBD1. This clonotype was obtained from a woman aged 50 to 60 with COVID-19, enrolled during active disease. Sequencing was performed on peripheral blood. The CDR3 coding sequence is TGTGCCAGCAGCGTAGATACAGGGGGTTCTGGCTACACCTTC. Amino acids: CASSVDTGGSGYTF. Filled out from reference TRBV9 and TRBJ1-2, the complete variable domain reads DSGVTQTPKHLITATGQRVTLRCSPRSGDLSVYWYQQSLDQGLQFLIQYYNGEERAKGNILERFSAQQFPDLHSELNLSSLELGDSALYFCASSVDTGGSGYTFGSGTRLTVV.